Each of the 9 T cell receptor beta chains below was sequenced from the same sample in a study of blood T cell repertoires in COVID-19. Assay: immunoSEQ multiplex PCR; the TCRdb copy retains only in-frame clones and omits some. The sample includes over 150,000 clones, roughly 84% seen only once; the top ten take 14%. What was sequenced was peripheral blood. The receptors here all came from a man between 18 and 35 years old with active or convalescent COVID-19.

The chain joins TRBV2 to TRBJ1-4; perhaps TRBD1 as D (6 bases). CDR3 size: 15 residues. CDR1 is SNHLY, CDR2 FYNNEI, per germline. The V end lost 8 bases, the J end lost 10 bases, and 23 bases lay between the germline ends. CDR3 bases: TGTGCCAGCGTTCTCCACGGGGGGCAGGATCGAAAACTGTTTTTT. The encoded protein is CASVLHGGQDRKLFF. The whole variable domain, remainder taken from reference TRBV2 and TRBJ1-4, is EPEVTQTPSHQVTQMGQEVILRCVPISNHLYFYWYRQILGQKVEFLVSFYNNEISEKSEIFDDQFSVERPDGSNFTLKIRSTKLEDSAMYFCASVLHGGQDRKLFFGSGTQLSVL.

The V gene is TRBV10-3, the J gene TRBJ1-3; 9 bases are shared with TRBD1. V shed 2 bases, J shed 1 base, and the junction held 0 bases outside the gene matches. CDR1 and CDR2 from the germline V gene are ENHRY and SYGVKD. The CDR3 consists of 15 residues. CDR3 nucleotide sequence: TGTGCCATCAGTGAGGGGACAGGGTCTGGAAACACCATATATTTT. This sequence encodes CAISEGTGSGNTIYF.

The CDR3 sequence is CASSLIRRIRGLDNEQFF. As DNA, the CDR3 is TGTGCCAGCAGCTTAATCCGTCGAATTAGAGGGTTGGACAATGAGCAGTTCTTC. The gene calls are TRBV11-2 and TRBJ2-1; D might be TRBD2 (5 bases). CDR1 and CDR2 (germline): SGHAT, FQNNGV. The CDR3 extends over 18 amino acids. V was cut by 2 bases and J by 5 bases, with 22 bases left in between.

The chain links TRBV5-4 to TRBJ2-7; TRBD2 agrees at 8 bases. The V segment lost 4 bases and the J segment 7 bases; nucleotides outside the gene matches: 10. This CDR3 region has 14 residues. Germline-derived CDR1 and CDR2 are SGHNT and YYREEE (reference sequence). CDR3 DNA: TGTGCCAGCAGCACCCAAGCGGGAGTTTATGAGCAGTACTTC. Amino acid sequence: CASSTQAGVYEQYF.

The CDR3 reads CASSPHYTVSNQPQHF. In DNA form, the CDR3 reads TGTGCCAGCAGTCCGCATTATACAGTTAGCAATCAGCCCCAGCATTTT. This chain uses TRBV27 with TRBJ1-5, with D uncertain. The CDR3 contains 16 residues. From germline, CDR1 is MNHEY and CDR2 SMNVEV (reference sequence). Trimming shortened V by 5 bases and J by 0 bases, and 14 bases separated the two germline ends.

The gene calls are TRBV9 and TRBJ2-5; 9 bases agree with TRBD1. After removal of 4 bases from V and 5 bases from J, the junction contained 12 bases not matched to a gene. The CDR3 runs 16 residues. CDR1 is SGDLS and CDR2 is YYNGEE in the germline V gene. CDR3 in amino acids: CASSLNQGQGGETQYF. The CDR3 DNA sequence: TGTGCCAGCAGCCTCAACCAGGGACAGGGCGGGGAGACCCAGTACTTC.

The genes are TRBV9 and TRBJ2-1; 11 positions match TRBD2. Germline V gene sequence: CDR1 SGDLS, CDR2 YYNGEE. The CDR3 spans 15 residues. V gave up 0 bases and J gave up 4 bases; unmatched junction bases: 0. CDR3 amino acids: CASSVVAGGYNEQFF. CDR3 nucleotides: TGTGCCAGCAGCGTAGTAGCGGGAGGGTACAATGAGCAGTTCTTC. The full variable domain, completed using reference TRBV9 and TRBJ2-1, is DSGVTQTPKHLITATGQRVTLRCSPRSGDLSVYWYQQSLDQGLQFLIQYYNGEERAKGNILERFSAQQFPDLHSELNLSSLELGDSALYFCASSVVAGGYNEQFFGPGTRLTVL.

J is TRBJ2-7 and V is TRBV28, with 8 bases matching TRBD2. CDR1 is MDHEN, CDR2 SYDVKM, per germline. The CDR3 sequence is 16 residues long. The ends lost 6 bases at V and 4 bases at J; junction bases unmatched: 14. CDR3 sequence reads: CASRPGLSGSSYEQYF. The CDR3 DNA reads TGTGCCAGCAGACCCGGCCTCAGCGGGAGTTCGTACGAGCAGTACTTC.

In its sample, this clone was seen a few times. The rearrangement links TRBV19 to TRBJ1-5, with unresolved D. V was shortened by 7 bases and J by 2 bases, with 6 bases between the two germline ends. This CDR3 has 12 amino acids. CDR1 and CDR2 from the germline V gene are LNHDA and SQIVND (reference sequence). The CDR3 reads CASTIGNQPQHF. CDR3 nucleotides: TGTGCCAGTACCATTGGCAATCAGCCCCAGCATTTT.